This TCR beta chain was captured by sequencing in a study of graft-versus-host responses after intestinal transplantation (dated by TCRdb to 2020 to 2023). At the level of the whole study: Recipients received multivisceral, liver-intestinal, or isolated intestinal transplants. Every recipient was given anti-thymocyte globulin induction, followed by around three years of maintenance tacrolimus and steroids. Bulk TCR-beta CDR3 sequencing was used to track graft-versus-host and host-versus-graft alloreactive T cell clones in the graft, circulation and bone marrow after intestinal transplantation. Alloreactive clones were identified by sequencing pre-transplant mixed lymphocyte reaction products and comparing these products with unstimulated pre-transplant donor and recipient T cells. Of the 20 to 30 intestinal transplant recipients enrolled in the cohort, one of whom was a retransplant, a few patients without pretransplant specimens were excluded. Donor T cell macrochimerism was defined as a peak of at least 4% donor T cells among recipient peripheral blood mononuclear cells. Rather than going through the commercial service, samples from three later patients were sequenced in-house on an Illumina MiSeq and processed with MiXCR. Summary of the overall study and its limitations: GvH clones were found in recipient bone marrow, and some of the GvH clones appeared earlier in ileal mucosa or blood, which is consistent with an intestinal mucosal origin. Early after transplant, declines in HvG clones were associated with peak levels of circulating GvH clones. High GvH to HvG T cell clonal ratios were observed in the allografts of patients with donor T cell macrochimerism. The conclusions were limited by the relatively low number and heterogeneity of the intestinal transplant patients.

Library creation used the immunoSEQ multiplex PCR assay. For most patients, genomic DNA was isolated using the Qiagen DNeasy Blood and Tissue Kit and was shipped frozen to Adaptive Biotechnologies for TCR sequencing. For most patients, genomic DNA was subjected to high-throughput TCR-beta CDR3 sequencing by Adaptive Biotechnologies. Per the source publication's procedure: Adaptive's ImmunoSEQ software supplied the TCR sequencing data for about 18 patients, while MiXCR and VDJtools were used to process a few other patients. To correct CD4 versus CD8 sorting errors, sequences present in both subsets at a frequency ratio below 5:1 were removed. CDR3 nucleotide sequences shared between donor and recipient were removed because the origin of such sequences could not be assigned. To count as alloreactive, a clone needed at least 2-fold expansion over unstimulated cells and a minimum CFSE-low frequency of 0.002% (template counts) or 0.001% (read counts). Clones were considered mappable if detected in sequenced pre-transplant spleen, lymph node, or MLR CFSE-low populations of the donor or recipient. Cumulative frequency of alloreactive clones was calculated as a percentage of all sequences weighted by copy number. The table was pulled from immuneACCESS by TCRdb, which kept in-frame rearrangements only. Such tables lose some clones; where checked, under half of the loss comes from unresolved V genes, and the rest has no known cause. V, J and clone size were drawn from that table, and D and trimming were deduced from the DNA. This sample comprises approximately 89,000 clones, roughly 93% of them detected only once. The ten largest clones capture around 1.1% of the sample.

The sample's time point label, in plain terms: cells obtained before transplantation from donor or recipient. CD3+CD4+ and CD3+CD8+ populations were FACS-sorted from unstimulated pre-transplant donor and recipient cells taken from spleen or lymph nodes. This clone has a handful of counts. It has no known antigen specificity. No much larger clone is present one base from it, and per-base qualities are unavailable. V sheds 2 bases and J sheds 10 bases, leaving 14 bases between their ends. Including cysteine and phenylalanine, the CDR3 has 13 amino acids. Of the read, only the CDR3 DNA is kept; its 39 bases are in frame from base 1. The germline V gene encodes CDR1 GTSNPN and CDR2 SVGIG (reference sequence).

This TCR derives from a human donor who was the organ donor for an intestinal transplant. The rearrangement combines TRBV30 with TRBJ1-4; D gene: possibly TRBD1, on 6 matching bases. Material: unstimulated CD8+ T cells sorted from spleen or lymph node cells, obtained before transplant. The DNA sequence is TGTGCCTGGAGTACGGGACACCAAGGAAAACTGTTTTTT. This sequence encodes CAWSTGHQGKLFF. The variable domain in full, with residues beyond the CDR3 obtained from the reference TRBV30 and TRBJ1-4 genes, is SQTIHQWPATLVQPVGSPLSLECTVEGTSNPNLYWYRQAAGRGLQLLFYSVGIGQISSEVPQNLSASRPQDRQFILSSKKLLLSDSGFYLCAWSTGHQGKLFFGSGTQLSVL.